This TCR beta chain was found in a study of blood T cell repertoires in COVID-19 (dated by TCRdb to the early 2020s). General notes on the study: Samples covering the acute and convalescent phases of COVID-19 were provided by collaborators in the United States, Italy and Spain. The prospective study material was composed of cDNA or gDNA derived from T cells, B-cell-depleted T cells, or PBMCs. Subjects who had been exposed to COVID-19, were actively infected with it, or had recovered from it provided the deeply sampled blood TCRbeta repertoires that made up the dataset. The repertoires were released in a freely available public database meant as a resource for research on the immune response to SARS-CoV-2. Samples came from the ongoing ImmuneRACE study (first 160 participants) plus 1,254 subjects from 6 global collaborators. Nearly every sample came with metadata listing a de-identified subject ID, COVID-19 status, age in years and sex. Where available, HLA class I and class II types were obtained from metadata supplied by the sample provider rather than from assay-based typing. General study outcomes and caveats: Clinical and demographic metadata were provided uncurated, with the amount varying by source and participant.

The immunoSEQ Assay, a bias-controlled multiplex PCR, was used to amplify TCRbeta CDR3 regions from genomic DNA. Regarding the original processing steps: The number of nucleated cells in each sample was estimated by amplification of reference gene primers within the assay. To quantify the absolute abundance of each unique TCRbeta CDR3 rearrangement, sequence reads were collapsed and filtered. For each sample, productive Simpson clonality was calculated as the square root of Simpson's diversity index over productive rearrangements. TCRdb holds this immuneACCESS table with in-frame rearrangements only. Some clones are missing; in checked studies, unresolved V genes explain under half, and the rest has no known cause. V, J and clone size were drawn from that table, and D and trimming were deduced from the DNA. The sample yields 150,000 to 200,000 clones; about 88% were counted once. Clones ranked in the top ten supply roughly 7.3% of the sample.

Inclusive of the bounding cysteine and phenylalanine, the CDR3 is 16 residues long. The retained sequence is limited to the CDR3, 48 bases, with the frame set at the first base. Unmatched junction bases come to 8, with V trimmed by 3 bases and J by 3 bases. According to the germline V gene (reference sequence), CDR1 reads LGHDT and CDR2 reads YNNKEL. Comment on this clone: The specificity of this receptor is unknown. It has no much larger one-base neighbor in the sample; base qualities were not kept.

Whole blood was collected in K2EDTA tubes by collaborating institutions according to the institutions' own protocols. For TCRbeta analysis, collaborators shipped samples as frozen whole blood, isolated PBMCs, or DNA extracted from either of those sample types. The source is a woman of 80 years or more in a cohort sampled during active or convalescent COVID-19. The sample comprised peripheral blood. This receptor chain uses TRBV3-1 (or the pseudogene TRBV3-2) and TRBJ2-5, and 9 junctional nucleotides match TRBD2. The bases read TGTGCCAGCAGCCAGCCCTACATAGCGGGAGAAGAGACCCAGTACTTC. This codes for CASSQPYIAGEETQYF.